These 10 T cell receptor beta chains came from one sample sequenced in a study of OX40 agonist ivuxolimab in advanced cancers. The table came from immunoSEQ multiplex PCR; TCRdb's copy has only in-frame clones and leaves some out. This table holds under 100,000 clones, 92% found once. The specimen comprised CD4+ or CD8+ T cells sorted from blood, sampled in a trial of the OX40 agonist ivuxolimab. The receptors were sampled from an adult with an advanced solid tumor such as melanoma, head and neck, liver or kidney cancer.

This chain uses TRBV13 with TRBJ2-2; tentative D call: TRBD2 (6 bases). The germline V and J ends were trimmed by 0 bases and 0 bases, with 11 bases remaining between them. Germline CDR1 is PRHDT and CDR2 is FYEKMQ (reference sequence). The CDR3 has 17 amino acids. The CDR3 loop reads CASSLGVAAPNTGELFF. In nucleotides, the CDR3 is TGTGCCAGCAGCTTAGGGGTAGCGGCCCCGAACACCGGGGAGCTGTTTTTT.

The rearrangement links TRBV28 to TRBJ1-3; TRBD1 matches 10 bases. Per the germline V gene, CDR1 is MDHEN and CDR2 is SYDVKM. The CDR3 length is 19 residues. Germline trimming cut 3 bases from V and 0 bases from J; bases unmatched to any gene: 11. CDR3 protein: CASSFGTGATQSSGNTIYF. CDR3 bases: TGTGCCAGCAGTTTTGGGACAGGGGCAACACAGAGCTCTGGAAACACCATATATTTT.

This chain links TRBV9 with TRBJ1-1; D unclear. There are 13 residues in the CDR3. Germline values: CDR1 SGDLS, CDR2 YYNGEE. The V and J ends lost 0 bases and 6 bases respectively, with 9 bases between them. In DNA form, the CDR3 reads TGTGCCAGCAGCGTAGCTGTGGGTTCTGAAGCTTTCTTT. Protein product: CASSVAVGSEAFF. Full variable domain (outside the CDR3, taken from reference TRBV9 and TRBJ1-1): DSGVTQTPKHLITATGQRVTLRCSPRSGDLSVYWYQQSLDQGLQFLIQYYNGEERAKGNILERFSAQQFPDLHSELNLSSLELGDSALYFCASSVAVGSEAFFGQGTRLTVV.

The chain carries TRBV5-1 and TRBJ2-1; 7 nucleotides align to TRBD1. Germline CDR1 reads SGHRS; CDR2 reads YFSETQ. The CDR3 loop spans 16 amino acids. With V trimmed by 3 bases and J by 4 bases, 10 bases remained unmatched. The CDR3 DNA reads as TGCGCCAGCAGCTCCCCGACAGGGACCCTTTACAATGAGCAGTTCTTC. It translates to CASSSPTGTLYNEQFF.

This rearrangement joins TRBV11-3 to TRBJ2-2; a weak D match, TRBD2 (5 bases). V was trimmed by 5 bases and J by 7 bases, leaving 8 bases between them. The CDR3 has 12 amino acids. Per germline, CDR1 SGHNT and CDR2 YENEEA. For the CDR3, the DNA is TGTGCCAGCAGCGGGAGTGGCGGGGAGCTGTTTTTT. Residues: CASSGSGGELFF.

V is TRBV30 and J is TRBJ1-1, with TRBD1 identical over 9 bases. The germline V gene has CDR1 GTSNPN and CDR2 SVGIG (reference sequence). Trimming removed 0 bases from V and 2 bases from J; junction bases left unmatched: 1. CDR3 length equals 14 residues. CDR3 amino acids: CAWSVGQGNTEAFF. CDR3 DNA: TGTGCCTGGAGTGTGGGACAGGGCAACACTGAAGCTTTCTTT.

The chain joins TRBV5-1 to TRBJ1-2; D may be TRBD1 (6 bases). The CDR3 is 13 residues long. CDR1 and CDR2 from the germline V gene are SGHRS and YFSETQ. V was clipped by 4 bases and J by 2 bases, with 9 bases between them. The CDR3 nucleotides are TGCGCCAGCAGCAGGGACACAAACTATGGCTACACCTTC. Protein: CASSRDTNYGYTF. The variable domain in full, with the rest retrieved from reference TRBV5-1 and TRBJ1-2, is KAGVTQTPRYLIKTRGQQVTLSCSPISGHRSVSWYQQTPGQGLQFLFEYFSETQRNKGNFPGRFSGRQFSNSRSEMNVSTLELGDSALYLCASSRDTNYGYTFGSGTRLTVV.

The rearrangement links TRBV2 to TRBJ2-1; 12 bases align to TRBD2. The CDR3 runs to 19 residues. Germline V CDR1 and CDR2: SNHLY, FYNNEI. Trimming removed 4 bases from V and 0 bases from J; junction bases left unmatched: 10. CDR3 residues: CASSGTPPTSGSSYNEQFF. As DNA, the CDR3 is TGTGCCAGCAGTGGGACCCCTCCGACTAGCGGGAGCTCCTACAATGAGCAGTTCTTC.

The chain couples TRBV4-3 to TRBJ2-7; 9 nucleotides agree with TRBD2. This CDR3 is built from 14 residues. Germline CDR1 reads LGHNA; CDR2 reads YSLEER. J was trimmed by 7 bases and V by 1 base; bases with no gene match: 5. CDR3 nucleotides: TGCGCCAGCAGCCAAGTTGGGACTAGCCCGGAGCAGTACTTC. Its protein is CASSQVGTSPEQYF.

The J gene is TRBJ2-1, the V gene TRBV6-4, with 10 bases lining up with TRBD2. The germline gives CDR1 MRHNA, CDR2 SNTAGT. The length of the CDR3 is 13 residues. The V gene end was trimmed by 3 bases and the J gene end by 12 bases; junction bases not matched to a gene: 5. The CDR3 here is CASSESGRVGQFF. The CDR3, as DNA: TGTGCCAGCAGTGAAAGCGGGAGGGTGGGGCAGTTCTTC.